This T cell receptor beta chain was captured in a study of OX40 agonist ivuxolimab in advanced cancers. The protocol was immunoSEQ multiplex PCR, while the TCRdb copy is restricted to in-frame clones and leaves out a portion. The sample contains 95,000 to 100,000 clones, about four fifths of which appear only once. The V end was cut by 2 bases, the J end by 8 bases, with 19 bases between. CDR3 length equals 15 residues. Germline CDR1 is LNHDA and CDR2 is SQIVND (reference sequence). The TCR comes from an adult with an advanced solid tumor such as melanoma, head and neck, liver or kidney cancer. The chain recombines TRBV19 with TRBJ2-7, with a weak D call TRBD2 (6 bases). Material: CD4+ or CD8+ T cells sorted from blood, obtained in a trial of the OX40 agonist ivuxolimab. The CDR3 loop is CASSITGLRTAKQYF. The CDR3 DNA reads TGTGCCAGTAGTATAACGGGACTCAGGACCGCAAAGCAGTACTTC.